This T cell receptor (beta chain) was captured by sequencing in a study of blood T cell repertoires in COVID-19. The method was immunoSEQ multiplex PCR; TCRdb's version includes in-frame clones alone and lacks a portion of them. The sample yields about 430,000 clones, approximately 87% seen once. The germline CDR1 and CDR2 sequences are SGHRS and YFSETQ. The CDR3 has 16 amino acids. V was clipped by 0 bases and J by 3 bases, with 12 bases between them. The genes are TRBV5-1 and TRBJ1-4; no definite D call. This sequence originates from a woman in her twenties or thirties with acute COVID-19. What was sequenced was PBMCs or T cells enriched from blood (not recorded which). The CDR3 protein is CASSLAGDWANEKLFF. The CDR3 DNA reads TGCGCCAGCAGCTTGGCCGGGGATTGGGCTAATGAAAAACTGTTTTTT. Full variable domain (outside the CDR3, taken from reference TRBV5-1 and TRBJ1-4): KAGVTQTPRYLIKTRGQQVTLSCSPISGHRSVSWYQQTPGQGLQFLFEYFSETQRNKGNFPGRFSGRQFSNSRSEMNVSTLELGDSALYLCASSLAGDWANEKLFFGSGTQLSVL.